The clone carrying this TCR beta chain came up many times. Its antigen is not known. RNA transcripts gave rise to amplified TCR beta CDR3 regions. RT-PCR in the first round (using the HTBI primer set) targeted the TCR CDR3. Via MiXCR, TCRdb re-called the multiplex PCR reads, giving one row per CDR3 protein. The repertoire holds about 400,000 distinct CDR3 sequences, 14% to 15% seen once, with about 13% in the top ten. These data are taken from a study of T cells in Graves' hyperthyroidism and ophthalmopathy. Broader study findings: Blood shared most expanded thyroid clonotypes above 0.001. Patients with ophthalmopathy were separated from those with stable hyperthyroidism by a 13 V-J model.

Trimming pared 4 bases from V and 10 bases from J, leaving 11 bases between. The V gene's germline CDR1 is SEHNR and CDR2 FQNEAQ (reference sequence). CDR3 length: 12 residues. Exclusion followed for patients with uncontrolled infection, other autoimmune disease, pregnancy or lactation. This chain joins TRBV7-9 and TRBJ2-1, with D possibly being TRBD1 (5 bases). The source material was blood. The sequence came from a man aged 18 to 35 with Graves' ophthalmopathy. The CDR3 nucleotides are TGTGCCAGCAGCTGGCAGGGTTTGGAGCAGTTCTTC. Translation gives CASSWQGLEQFF.